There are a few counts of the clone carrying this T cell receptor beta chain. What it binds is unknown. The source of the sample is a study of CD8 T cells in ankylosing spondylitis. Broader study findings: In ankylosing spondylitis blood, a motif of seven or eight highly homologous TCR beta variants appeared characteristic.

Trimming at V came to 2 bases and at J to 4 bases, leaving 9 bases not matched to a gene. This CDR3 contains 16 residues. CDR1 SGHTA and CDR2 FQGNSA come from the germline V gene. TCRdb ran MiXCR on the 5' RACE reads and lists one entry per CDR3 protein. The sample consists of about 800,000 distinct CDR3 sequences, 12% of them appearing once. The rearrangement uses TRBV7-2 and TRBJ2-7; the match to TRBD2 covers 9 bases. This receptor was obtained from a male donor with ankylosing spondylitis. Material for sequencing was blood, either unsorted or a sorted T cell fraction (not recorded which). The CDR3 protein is CASSLNGGRAGYEQYF. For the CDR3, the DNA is TGTGCCAGCAGCTTAAACGGCGGGAGGGCCGGTTACGAGCAGTACTTC.